This T cell receptor beta chain was observed in a study of blood T cell repertoires in COVID-19. Study in general: Some COVID-19 samples were acute and others convalescent; all came from the United States, Italy and Spain. The cDNA or gDNA used as material had been derived from T cells, B-cell-depleted T cells, or PBMCs.

The authors' processing: Estimates of nucleated cell counts were drawn from the amplification of reference gene primers. Generated by immunoSEQ multiplex PCR, the TCRdb table keeps only in-frame clones and is missing some. V, J and clone size reflect that table, while D and trimming were determined from the DNA. The sample has under 25,000 clones; 83% are singletons. V was trimmed by 3 bases and J by 6 bases, leaving 11 bases between them. Germline V CDR1 and CDR2: SGHAT, FQNNGV. The CDR3 has 13 residues. This TCR came from a man between 70 and 80 years old with acute or convalescent COVID-19. The V gene is TRBV11-2, the J gene TRBJ1-2; a possible D gene is TRBD1 (6 bases). The sample consisted of peripheral blood. The DNA for the CDR3 is TGTGCCAGCAGCTTCACGGGGGGCGATGGCTACACCTTC. Protein sequence: CASSFTGGDGYTF.